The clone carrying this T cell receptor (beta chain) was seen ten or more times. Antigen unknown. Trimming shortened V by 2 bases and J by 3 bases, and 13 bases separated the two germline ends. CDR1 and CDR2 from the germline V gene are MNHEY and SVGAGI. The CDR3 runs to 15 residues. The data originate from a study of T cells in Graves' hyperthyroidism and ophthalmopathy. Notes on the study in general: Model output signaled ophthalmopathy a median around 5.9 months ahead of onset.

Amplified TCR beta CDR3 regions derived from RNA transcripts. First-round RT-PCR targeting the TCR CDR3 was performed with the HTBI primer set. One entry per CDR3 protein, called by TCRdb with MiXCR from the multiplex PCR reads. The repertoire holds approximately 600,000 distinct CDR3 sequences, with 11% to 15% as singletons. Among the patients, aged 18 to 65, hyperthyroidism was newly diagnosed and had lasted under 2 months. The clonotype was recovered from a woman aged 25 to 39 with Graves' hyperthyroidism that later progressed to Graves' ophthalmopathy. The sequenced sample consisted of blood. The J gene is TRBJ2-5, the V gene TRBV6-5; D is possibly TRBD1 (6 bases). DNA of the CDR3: TGTGCCAGCAGTTACGTAGGGGGTCGAGAAGAGACCCAGTACTTC. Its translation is CASSYVGGREETQYF.